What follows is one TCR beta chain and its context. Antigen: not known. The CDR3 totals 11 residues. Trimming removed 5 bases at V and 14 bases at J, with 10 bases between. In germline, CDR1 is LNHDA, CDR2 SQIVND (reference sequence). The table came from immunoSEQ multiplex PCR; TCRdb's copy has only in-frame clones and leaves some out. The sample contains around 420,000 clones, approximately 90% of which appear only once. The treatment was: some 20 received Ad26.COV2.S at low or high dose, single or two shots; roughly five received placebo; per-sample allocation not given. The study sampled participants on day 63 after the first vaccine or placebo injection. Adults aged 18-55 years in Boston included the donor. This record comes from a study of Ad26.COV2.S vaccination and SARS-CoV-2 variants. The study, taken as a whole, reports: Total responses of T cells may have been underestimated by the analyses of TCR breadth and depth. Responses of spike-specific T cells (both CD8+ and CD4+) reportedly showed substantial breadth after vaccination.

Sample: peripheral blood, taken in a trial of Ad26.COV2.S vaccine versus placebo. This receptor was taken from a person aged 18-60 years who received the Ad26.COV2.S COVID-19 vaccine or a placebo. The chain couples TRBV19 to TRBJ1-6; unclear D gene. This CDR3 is CASSAHGTLHF. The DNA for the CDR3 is TGTGCCAGTAGTGCCCATGGCACCCTCCACTTT.